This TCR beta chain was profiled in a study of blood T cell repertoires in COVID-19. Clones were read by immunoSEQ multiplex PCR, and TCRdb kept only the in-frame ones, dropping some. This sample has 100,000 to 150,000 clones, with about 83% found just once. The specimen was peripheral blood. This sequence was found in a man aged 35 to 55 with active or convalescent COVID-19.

In DNA form, the CDR3 reads TGTGCCAGCTCGAGAGACAGGGACGGCACTGAAGCTTTCTTT. Protein sequence: CASSRDRDGTEAFF. The chain uses TRBV18 and TRBJ1-1, with 7 bases that match TRBD1. The CDR3 consists of 14 residues. V lost 6 bases and J lost 4; bases outside the gene matches: 8. Germline V gives CDR1 KGHSH, CDR2 LQKENI.